Below are 24 T cell receptor delta chains sequenced from a single sample in a study of delta chains in infants with herpesvirus infections. Gamma-chain- and delta-chain-specific primers converted PBMC RNA into TCR cDNA. TCRdb reprocessed the RT-PCR reads through CATT. The sample carries 1,300 or so delta-chain clones, roughly 8.8% recorded once. The sequencing used peripheral blood, collected at time point 2 of longitudinal follow-up. Source of these receptors: a human donor who was a Ugandan infant, either HIV-exposed or HIV-unexposed (not recorded which).

This clone has only a few counts. The chain has TRAV38-2/DV8 and TRDJ1; weak D call: TRDD3 (10 bases). The CDR3 loop spans 23 amino acids. V was pared by 0 bases and J by 3 bases, with 36 bases between. CDR1 TSESDYY and CDR2 QEAYKQQN come from the germline V gene. The CDR3 DNA reads as TGTGCTTATAGGAGCGCGAGCTCGGCCTTCCTACGGGGTGGGGGATACCGGTCCGATAAACTCATCTTT. This encodes CAYRSASSAFLRGGGYRSDKLIF.

This clone is labeled as large. The chain uses TRDV2 and TRDJ1; the match to TRDD3 covers 8 bases. V was clipped by 3 bases and J by 0 bases; unmatched bases: 14. Germline assignment: CDR1 GEAIGNYY and CDR2 EKD. This CDR3 comprises 18 residues. CDR3 region: CACDQINWGPKYTDKLIF. CDR3 DNA: TGTGCCTGTGACCAAATAAACTGGGGGCCAAAGTACACCGATAAACTCATCTTT.

As concerns this clone: Possible read error: a much larger clone is one base away. At the DNA level, this CDR3 is encoded by other sequences in the same sample as well. J is TRDJ1 and V is TRDV1; 13 nucleotides align to TRDD3. The CDR3 consists of 24 residues. Germline CDR1 TSWWSYY, CDR2 QGS. J was trimmed by 6 bases and V by 0 bases; bases with no gene match: 28. The CDR3 is CALGELSSYPGTGGYATRVYKLIF. Here the CDR3 DNA reads TGTGCTCTTGGGGAACTTTCTTCCTACCCTGGTACTGGGGGATACGCAACGCGTGTGTATAAACTCATCTTT.

By sample share, this clone is large. The chain couples TRDV1 to TRDJ1; possible D gene TRDD3, 5 bases. The CDR3 consists of 16 residues. V was shortened by 1 base and J by 2 bases, with 14 bases between the two germline ends. CDR1 TSWWSYY and CDR2 QGS come from the germline V gene. CDR3 loop: CALGEPVNVGTDKLIF. As DNA, the CDR3 is TGTGCTCTTGGGGAACCGGTTAATGTGGGGACCGATAAACTCATCTTT.

This clone showed up just a few times. A much larger clone lies a single base off, so this may be a read error. The gene calls are TRDV2 and TRDJ1, with 9 nucleotides matching TRDD3. Germline V CDR1 and CDR2: GEAIGNYY, EKD. The CDR3 contains 16 residues. The V and J ends lost 0 bases and 5 bases, in that order; junction bases with no gene match: 9. The CDR3 protein is CACDTVGGYLYDKLIF. The CDR3 nucleotides read TGTGCCTGTGACACCGTCGGGGGATACCTATATGATAAACTCATCTTT.

By share, this clone ranks as large. The rearrangement joins TRDV1 to TRDJ1; 9 bases are shared with TRDD2. Trimming at V came to 3 bases and at J to 11 bases, leaving 19 bases not matched to a gene. Germline values: CDR1 TSWWSYY, CDR2 QGS. The CDR3 is 17 residues long. CDR3 sequence reads: CALGDPSYGDWGRGLIF. The CDR3 region has the DNA TGTGCTCTTGGGGACCCTTCCTACGGAGACTGGGGCCGGGGCCTCATCTTT.

By sample fraction, this clone is large. The V and J genes are TRDV2 and TRDJ3; 13 nucleotides line up with TRDD3. The germline V gene has CDR1 GEAIGNYY and CDR2 EKD. This CDR3 region has 20 residues. After removal of 1 base from V and 0 bases from J, the junction contained 5 bases not matched to a gene. The CDR3 region is CACDTLLGDTPSWDTRQMFF. The CDR3 nucleotides are TGTGCCTGTGACACGTTACTGGGGGATACGCCCTCCTGGGACACCCGACAGATGTTTTTC.

The chain uses TRDV1 and TRDJ1; 10 bases fit TRDD3. From germline, CDR1 is TSWWSYY and CDR2 QGS. J lost 0 bases, V lost 2 bases, and 27 bases had no gene match. CDR3 length: 24 residues. CDR3 sequence reads: CALGESRPLPYWGMNPKHTDKLIF. The DNA for the CDR3 is TGTGCTCTTGGGGAAAGCCGTCCTCTCCCGTACTGGGGGATGAACCCCAAGCACACCGATAAACTCATCTTT.

This clone showed up just a few times. The chain employs TRDV1 and TRDJ1; TRDD3 agrees at 8 bases. Germline lookup yields CDR1 TSWWSYY and CDR2 QGS. V lost 6 bases to trimming and J lost 0 bases; unmatched junction nucleotides: 6. The CDR3 has 15 residues. This chain's CDR3 is CALGRLGDYTDKLIF. DNA for the CDR3: TGTGCTCTTGGACGGCTGGGGGACTACACCGATAAACTCATCTTT.

This clone showed up just a few times. This chain connects TRDV2 to TRDJ3, with 12 bases matching TRDD3. TCRdb supplies no J gene; here it was assigned by aligning the nucleotide sequence to germline. Per the germline V gene, CDR1 is GEAIGNYY and CDR2 is EKD. V was pared by 3 bases and J by 3 bases, with 8 bases of the junction left unmatched. This CDR3 has 19 amino acids. CDR3: CACDPLGDTDLWDTRQMFF. CDR3 sequence (DNA): TGTGCCTGTGACCCCCTGGGGGATACGGATCTCTGGGACACCCGACAGATGTTTTTC.

The CDR3 DNA follows: TGTGCCTTCCTGATAAACAACACCGATAAACTCATCTTT. It codes for CAFLINNTDKLIF. The J segment is TRDJ1; no V gene was assigned; whether TRDD2, the table's D call, matches the DNA was not checked. This CDR3 comprises 13 residues.

The chain recombines TRDV1 with TRDJ1; TRDD3 agrees at 7 bases. Trimming took 0 bases from V and 1 from J; bases not matched to a gene: 5. The CDR3 contains 16 residues. Per germline, CDR1 TSWWSYY and CDR2 QGS. The CDR3 region is CALGELTLGGTDKLIF. As DNA, the CDR3 is TGTGCTCTTGGGGAACTGACTCTGGGGGGCACCGATAAACTCATCTTT.

For this clone: This may be a read error, as it is one base from a much larger clone. The rearrangement uses TRDV1 and TRDJ4, with 11 bases aligning to TRDD3. The germline V gene encodes CDR1 TSWWSYY and CDR2 QGS. Germline trimming cut 3 bases from V and 0 bases from J; bases unmatched to any gene: 15. This CDR3 is 19 amino acids long. The CDR3 sequence: CALGDTPLYWGIKTRPLIF. In DNA form, the CDR3 reads TGTGCTCTTGGGGACACCCCCCTGTACTGGGGGATAAAAACCAGACCCCTGATCTTT.

This clone appeared a few times. The J gene is TRDJ1, the V gene TRDV1; TRDD3 is a possible D gene (5 bases). The V end was cut by 3 bases, the J end by 1 base, with 18 bases between. Germline loops: CDR1 TSWWSYY, CDR2 QGS. The CDR3 is made up of 17 amino acids. In DNA, the CDR3 is TGTGCTCTTGGGGATGCTACATTCGCCGGGGGCACCGATAAACTCATCTTT. Translating it yields CALGDATFAGGTDKLIF.

This clone is large within its sample. The rearrangement joins TRDV1 to TRDJ1, with a weak D call TRDD2 (6 bases). Germline V gives CDR1 TSWWSYY, CDR2 QGS. The CDR3 loop spans 19 amino acids. V lost 4 bases, J lost 0 bases, and 24 bases lay in between. CDR3 sequence reads: CALGASSSVWWGYTDKLIF. The CDR3 coding sequence is TGTGCTCTTGGGGCCTCTTCCTCCGTGTGGTGGGGTTACACCGATAAACTCATCTTT.

In its sample, this clone ranks as large. V and J are TRAV38-2/DV8 and TRDJ1, with 8 bases lining up with TRDD3. V lost 9 bases to trimming and J lost 0 bases; unmatched junction nucleotides: 19. Germline CDR1 and CDR2: TSESDYY and QEAYKQQN. The CDR3 runs to 18 residues. This CDR3 reads CAFTSGIRHDVYTDKLIF. The CDR3 DNA follows: TGTGCTTTCACCTCAGGGATACGACACGACGTGTACACCGATAAACTCATCTTT.

This clone is labeled as medium-sized. The chain uses TRDV1 and TRDJ1, with TRDD3 matching over 9 bases. The CDR3 has 18 residues. The V gene's germline CDR1 is TSWWSYY and CDR2 QGS. The V gene end was trimmed by 1 base and the J gene end by 6 bases; junction bases not matched to a gene: 15. CDR3 protein: CALGERPLLTGGANKLIF. The CDR3 region has the DNA TGTGCTCTTGGGGAACGCCCTCTTCTTACTGGGGGAGCGAATAAACTCATCTTT.

By proportion, this clone is medium-sized. The V and J genes are TRDV1 and TRDJ1; 8 nucleotides match TRDD2. V lost 4 bases to trimming and J lost 0 bases; unmatched junction nucleotides: 19. The CDR3 runs 20 residues. Germline assignment: CDR1 TSWWSYY and CDR2 QGS. The CDR3 reads CALGVRRITSYGNYTDKLIF. CDR3 coding DNA: TGTGCTCTTGGGGTCCGACGGATTACTTCCTACGGAAATTACACCGATAAACTCATCTTT.

The chain carries TRDV1 and TRDJ1; D remains unclear. The J gene comes from matching the DNA to germline here; TCRdb lacks it. This CDR3 comprises 15 residues. Trimming shortened V by 0 bases and J by 4 bases, and 12 bases separated the two germline ends. CDR1 and CDR2 from the germline V gene are TSWWSYY and QGS. CDR3 coding DNA: TGTGCTCTTGGGGAACTCACCCTGCGGGTCGATAAACTCATCTTT. Protein: CALGELTLRVDKLIF.

The chain couples TRDV3 to TRDJ1; 10 bases align to TRDD3. After removal of 2 bases from V and 9 bases from J, the junction contained 15 bases not matched to a gene. The CDR3 has 15 amino acids. Germline V CDR1 and CDR2: TVYSNPD, GDNSRS (reference sequence). The chain's CDR3 is CAFRPAGWGIGELIF. The CDR3 coding sequence is TGTGCCTTTCGTCCGGCTGGCTGGGGGATAGGGGAACTCATCTTT.

This clone has only a few counts. V gene TRDV2 combines with J gene TRDJ2, with a weak D call TRDD3 (5 bases). The V end lost 0 bases, the J end lost 4 bases, and 5 bases lay between the germline ends. Germline V lookup: CDR1 GEAIGNYY, CDR2 EKD. There are 13 residues in the CDR3. This CDR3 reads CACDTWGTAQLFF. CDR3 bases: TGTGCCTGTGACACCTGGGGGACAGCACAACTCTTCTTT.

A few counts support this clone. The gene calls are TRDV1 and TRDJ1, with D hard to call. Trimming stripped 1 base from V and 0 bases from J, with 18 bases between. The CDR3 covers 18 residues. Germline values: CDR1 TSWWSYY, CDR2 QGS. Here the CDR3 DNA reads TGTGCTCTTGGGGAACGCCCTCCACGATTGATGTACACCGATAAACTCATCTTT. Its protein is CALGERPPRLMYTDKLIF.

This rearrangement joins TRDV2 to TRDJ1, with 9 bases lining up with TRDD3. The J gene comes from matching the DNA to germline here; TCRdb lacks it. Germline values: CDR1 GEAIGNYY, CDR2 EKD. Trimming cost V 0 bases and J 0 bases; bases outside gene matches: 4. This CDR3 is 16 amino acids long. CDR3 bases: TGTGCCTGTGACACCCTCTCTGGGGGATACACCGATAAACTCATCTTT. This translates into CACDTLSGGYTDKLIF.

This clone has only a few counts. TCRdb's protein, taken from a much larger clone, differs from this DNA's translation at residue 15, likely owing to a read error; the protein displayed comes from the DNA. The chain joins TRDV2 to TRDJ3; TRDD3 matches at 11 bases. Germline CDR1 is GEAIGNYY and CDR2 is EKD. The CDR3 contains 21 residues. Here the CDR3 reads CACDTGWGIRDPSWGTRQMFF. In nucleotides, the CDR3 is TGTGCCTGTGACACCGGGTGGGGGATACGCGACCCCTCCTGGGGCACCCGACAGATGTTTTTC.